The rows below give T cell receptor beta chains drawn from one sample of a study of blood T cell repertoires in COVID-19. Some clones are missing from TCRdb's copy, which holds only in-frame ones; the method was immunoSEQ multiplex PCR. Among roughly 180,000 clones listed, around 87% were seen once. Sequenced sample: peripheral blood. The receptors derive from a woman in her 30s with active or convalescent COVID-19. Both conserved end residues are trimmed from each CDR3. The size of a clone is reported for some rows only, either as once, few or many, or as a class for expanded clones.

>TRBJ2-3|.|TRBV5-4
ASSSLLDTQY
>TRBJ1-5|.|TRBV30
AWSVRGGGQPQH
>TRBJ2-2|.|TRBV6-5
ASNLGGNTGELF
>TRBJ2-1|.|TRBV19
ASSIAQGFYEQF
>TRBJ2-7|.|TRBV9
ASSVAGQGYEQY
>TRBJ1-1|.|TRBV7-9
ASSLGPGKDTEAF
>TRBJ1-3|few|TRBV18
ASSTGSGNTIY
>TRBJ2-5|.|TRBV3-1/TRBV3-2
ASSQAPGTGRTQY
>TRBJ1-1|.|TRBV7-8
ASSTRAGLNTEAF
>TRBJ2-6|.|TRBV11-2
ASRWGRVGSSGANVLT
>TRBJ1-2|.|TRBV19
ASMTGDGYT
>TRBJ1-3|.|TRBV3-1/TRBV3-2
ASSQDGSSGNTIY
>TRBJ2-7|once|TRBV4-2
ASSPEVAGGYEQY
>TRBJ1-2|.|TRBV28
ATYTGDYT
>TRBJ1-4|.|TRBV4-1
ASSREVIQPINEKLF
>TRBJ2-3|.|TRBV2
ASSDPSGSTDTQY
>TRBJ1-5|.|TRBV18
ASSDRDRGPGQPQH
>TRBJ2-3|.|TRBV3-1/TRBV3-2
ASSQDSFGDRGADTQY
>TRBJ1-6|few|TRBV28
ASSLSGSNSPLH
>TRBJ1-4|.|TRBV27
ASSLSWATNEKLF
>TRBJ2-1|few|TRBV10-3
AITTGVYNEQF
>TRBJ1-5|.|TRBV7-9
ASRLGGGSNQPQH
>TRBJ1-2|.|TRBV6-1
ASSELGDRGDYGYT
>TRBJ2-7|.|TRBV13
ASSAGTGRNYEQY
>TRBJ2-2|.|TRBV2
ASRDSANTGELF
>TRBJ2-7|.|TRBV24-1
ATSDSRTGGTSYEQY
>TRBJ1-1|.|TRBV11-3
ASSLVSTEAF
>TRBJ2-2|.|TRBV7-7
ASSLVTGADGELF
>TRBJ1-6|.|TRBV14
ASSQTGALSGSPLH
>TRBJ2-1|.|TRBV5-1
ASRTGTSGVDEQF
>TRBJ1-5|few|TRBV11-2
ASSFGGQAGQPQH
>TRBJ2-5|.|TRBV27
ASSSWTGTTEETQY
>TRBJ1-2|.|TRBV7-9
ASSTGQGHYGYT
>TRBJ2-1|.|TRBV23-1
ASSPSHDGGNEQF
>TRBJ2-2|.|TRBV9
ASSVTSGTGELF
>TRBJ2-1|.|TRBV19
ASSITSESSYNEQF
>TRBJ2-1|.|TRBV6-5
ASSRPRSEGGEQF
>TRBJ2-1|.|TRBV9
ASSVGIGTGSYNEQF
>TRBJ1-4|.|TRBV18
ASSPRQPTATNEKLF
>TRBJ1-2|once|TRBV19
ASSIDRGGYGYT
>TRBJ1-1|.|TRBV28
ASSSTLVRGQNTEAF
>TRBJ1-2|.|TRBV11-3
ASSLDGGTGSNGYT
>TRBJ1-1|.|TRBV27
ASSYEYRDSTNTEAF
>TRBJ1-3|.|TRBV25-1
ASSKTGNTIY
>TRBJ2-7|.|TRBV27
ASSRNPGTVYEQY
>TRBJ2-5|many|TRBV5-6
ASSRQGEGETQY
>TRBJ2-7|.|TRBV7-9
ASSFAGIDPEQY
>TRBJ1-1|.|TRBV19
ASSIARGTEAF
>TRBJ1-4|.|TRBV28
ASSLIGGEKLF
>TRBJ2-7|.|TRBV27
ASSVGTSGFYEQY